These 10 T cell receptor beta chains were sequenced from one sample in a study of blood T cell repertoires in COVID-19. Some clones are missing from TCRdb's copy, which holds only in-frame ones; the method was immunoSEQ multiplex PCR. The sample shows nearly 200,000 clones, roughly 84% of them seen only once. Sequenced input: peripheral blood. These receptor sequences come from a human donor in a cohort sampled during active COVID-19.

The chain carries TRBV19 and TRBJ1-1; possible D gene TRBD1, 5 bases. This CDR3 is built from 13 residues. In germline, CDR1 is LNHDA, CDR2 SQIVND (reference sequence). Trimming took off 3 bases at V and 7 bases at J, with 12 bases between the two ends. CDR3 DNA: TGTGCCAGTAGTATCGGGACTCCCTTTGAAGCTTTCTTT. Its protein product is CASSIGTPFEAFF.

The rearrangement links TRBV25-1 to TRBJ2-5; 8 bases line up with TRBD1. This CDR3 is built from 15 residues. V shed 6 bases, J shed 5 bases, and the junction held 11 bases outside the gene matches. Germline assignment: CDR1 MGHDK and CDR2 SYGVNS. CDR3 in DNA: TGTGCCAGCAGAGAGACAGGGGTATTCGGGGAGACCCAGTACTTC. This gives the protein CASRETGVFGETQYF.

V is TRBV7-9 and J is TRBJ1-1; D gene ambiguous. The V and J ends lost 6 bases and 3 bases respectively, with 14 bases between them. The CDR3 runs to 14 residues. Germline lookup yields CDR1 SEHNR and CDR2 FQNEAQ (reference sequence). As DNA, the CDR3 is TGTGCCAGCAGACCTACTTTCAGGTACACTGAAGCTTTCTTT. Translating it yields CASRPTFRYTEAFF.

In DNA form, the CDR3 reads TGTGCCAGCAGCCAAGACAACCCCGGGGACAGGGCCGGGCTGTCTAACTATGGCTACACCTTC. It yields the protein CASSQDNPGDRAGLSNYGYTF. The rearrangement uses TRBV4-2 and TRBJ1-2; 9 bases are a match to TRBD1. The CDR3 extends over 21 amino acids. V lost 0 bases and J lost 0; bases outside the gene matches: 17. The germline V gene has CDR1 LGHNA and CDR2 YNFKEQ.

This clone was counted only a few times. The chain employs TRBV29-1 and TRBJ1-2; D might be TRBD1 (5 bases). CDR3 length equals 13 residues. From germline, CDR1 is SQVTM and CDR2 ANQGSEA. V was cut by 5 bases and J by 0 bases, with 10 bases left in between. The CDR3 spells CSVREGTNYGYTF. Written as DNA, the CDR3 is TGCAGCGTTCGGGAGGGGACTAACTATGGCTACACCTTC.

The CDR3, as DNA: TGCGCCAGCAGCCAGGAAGCGGGAGGGCGATCCTACGAGCAGTACTTC. Translated: CASSQEAGGRSYEQYF. The J gene is TRBJ2-7, the V gene TRBV5-1; 10 bases match TRBD2. The trim removed 4 bases at V and 1 base at J, leaving 8 bases unmatched. The CDR3 extends over 16 amino acids. Germline CDR1 and CDR2: SGHRS and YFSETQ.

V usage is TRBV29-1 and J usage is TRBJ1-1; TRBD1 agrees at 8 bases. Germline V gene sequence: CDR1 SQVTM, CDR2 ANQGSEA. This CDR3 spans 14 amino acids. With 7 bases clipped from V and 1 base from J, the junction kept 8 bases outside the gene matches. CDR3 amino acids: CSAKLGTGNTEAFF. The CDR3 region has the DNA TGCAGCGCTAAGTTGGGGACAGGGAACACTGAAGCTTTCTTT.

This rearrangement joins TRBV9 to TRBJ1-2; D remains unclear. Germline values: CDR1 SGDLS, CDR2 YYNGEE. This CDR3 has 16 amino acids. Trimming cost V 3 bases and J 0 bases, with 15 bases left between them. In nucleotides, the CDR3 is TGTGCCAGCAGCGCCCTGGCAGGCATGACTAACTATGGCTACACCTTC. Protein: CASSALAGMTNYGYTF.

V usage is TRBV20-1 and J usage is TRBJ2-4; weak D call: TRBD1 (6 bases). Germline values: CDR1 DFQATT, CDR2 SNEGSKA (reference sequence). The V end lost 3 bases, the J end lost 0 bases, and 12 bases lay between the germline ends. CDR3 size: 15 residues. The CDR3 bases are TGCAGTGCTAGTTTGGGGGACATAGCCAAAAACATTCAGTACTTC. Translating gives CSASLGDIAKNIQYF.

The CDR3 DNA is TGTGCCAGCAGCCATACAAGACTAGCCCCCTACGAGCAGTACGTC. It codes for CASSHTRLAPYEQYV. The chain employs TRBV3-1 (or the pseudogene TRBV3-2) and TRBJ2-7; 7 positions match TRBD2. V trimming: 3 bases; J trimming: 2 bases; junction bases outside the gene matches: 7. The CDR3 consists of 15 residues. Per germline, CDR1 LGHDT and CDR2 YNNKEL (reference sequence).